This TCR beta chain was captured in a study of blood T cell repertoires in COVID-19. Study information: The United States, Italy and Spain provided the acute and convalescent COVID-19 samples. T cells, B-cell-depleted T cells, or PBMCs provided the cDNA or gDNA that served as material.

The V gene's germline CDR1 is ENHRY and CDR2 SYGVKD. The CDR3 contains 12 residues. Trimming took off 3 bases at V and 8 bases at J, with 10 bases between the two ends. Source study methods: Reference gene primer amplification in the assay estimated nucleated cell counts. Assay: immunoSEQ multiplex PCR; the TCRdb copy retains only in-frame clones and omits some. The V and J calls and clone size were taken over from that table, and D and trimming were inferred from the DNA. The table has approximately 200,000 clones, around 88% seen once. The receptor was isolated from a woman aged 25 to 45 with acute or convalescent COVID-19. The genes are TRBV10-3 and TRBJ1-1; D not resolved. Specimen: peripheral blood. The CDR3 DNA is TGTGCCATCAGTGAACAGCAGCTCGAAGCTTTCTTT. This gives the protein CAISEQQLEAFF.